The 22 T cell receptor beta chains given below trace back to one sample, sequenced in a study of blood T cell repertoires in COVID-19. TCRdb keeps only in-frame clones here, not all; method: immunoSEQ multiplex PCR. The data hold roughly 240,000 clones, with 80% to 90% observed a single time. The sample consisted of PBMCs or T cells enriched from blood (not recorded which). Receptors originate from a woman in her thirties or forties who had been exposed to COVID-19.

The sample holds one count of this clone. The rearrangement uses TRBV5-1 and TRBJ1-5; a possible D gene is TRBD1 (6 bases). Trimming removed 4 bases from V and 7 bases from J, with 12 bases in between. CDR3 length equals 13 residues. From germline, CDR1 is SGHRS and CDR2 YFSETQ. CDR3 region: CASSQAGDQPQHF. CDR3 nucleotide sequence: TGCGCCAGCAGCCAGGCAGGGGACCAGCCCCAGCATTTT. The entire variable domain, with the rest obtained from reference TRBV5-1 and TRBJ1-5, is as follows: KAGVTQTPRYLIKTRGQQVTLSCSPISGHRSVSWYQQTPGQGLQFLFEYFSETQRNKGNFPGRFSGRQFSNSRSEMNVSTLELGDSALYLCASSQAGDQPQHFGDGTRLSIL.

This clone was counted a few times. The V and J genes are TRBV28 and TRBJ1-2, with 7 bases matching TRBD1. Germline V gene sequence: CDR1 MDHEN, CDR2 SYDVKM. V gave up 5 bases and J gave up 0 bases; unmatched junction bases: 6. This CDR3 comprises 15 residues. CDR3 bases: TGTGCCAGCAGTCCGAGGGACAGACCTAACTATGGCTACACCTTC. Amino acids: CASSPRDRPNYGYTF.

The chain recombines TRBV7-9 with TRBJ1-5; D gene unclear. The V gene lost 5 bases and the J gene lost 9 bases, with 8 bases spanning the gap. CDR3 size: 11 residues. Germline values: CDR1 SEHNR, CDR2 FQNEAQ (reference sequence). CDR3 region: CASSREGPQHF. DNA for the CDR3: TGTGCCAGCAGCCGAGAGGGGCCCCAGCATTTT. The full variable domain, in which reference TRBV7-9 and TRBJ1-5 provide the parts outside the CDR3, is DTGVSQNPRHKITKRGQNVTFRCDPISEHNRLYWYRQTLGQGPEFLTYFQNEAQLEKSRLLSDRFSAERPKGSFSTLEIQRTEQGDSAMYLCASSREGPQHFGDGTRLSIL.

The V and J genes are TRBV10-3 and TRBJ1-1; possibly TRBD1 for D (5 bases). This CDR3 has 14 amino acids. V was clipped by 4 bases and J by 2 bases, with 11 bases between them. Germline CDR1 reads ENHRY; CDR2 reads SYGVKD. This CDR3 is CAISGGLINTEAFF. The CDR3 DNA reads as TGTGCCATCAGTGGGGGACTCATCAACACTGAAGCTTTCTTT.

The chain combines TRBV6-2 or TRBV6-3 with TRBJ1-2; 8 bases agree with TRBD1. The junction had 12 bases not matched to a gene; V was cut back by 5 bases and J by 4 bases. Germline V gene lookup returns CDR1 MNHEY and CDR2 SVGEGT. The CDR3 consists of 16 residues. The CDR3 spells CASSRRSGTGSYGYTF. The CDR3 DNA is TGTGCCAGCAGTCGGAGATCAGGGACAGGATCCTATGGCTACACCTTC.

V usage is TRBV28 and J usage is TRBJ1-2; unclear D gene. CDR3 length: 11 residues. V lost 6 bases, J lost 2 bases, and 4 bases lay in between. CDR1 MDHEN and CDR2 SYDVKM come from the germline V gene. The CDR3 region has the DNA TGTGCCAGCAGCCGGAACTATGGCTACACCTTC. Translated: CASSRNYGYTF.

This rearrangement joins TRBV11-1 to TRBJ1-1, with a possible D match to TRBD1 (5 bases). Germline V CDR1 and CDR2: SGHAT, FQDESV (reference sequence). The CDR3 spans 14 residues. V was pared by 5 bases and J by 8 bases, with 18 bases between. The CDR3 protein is CASSVFSGGMEAFF. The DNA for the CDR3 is TGTGCCAGCAGCGTCTTCTCGGGGGGGATGGAAGCTTTCTTT.

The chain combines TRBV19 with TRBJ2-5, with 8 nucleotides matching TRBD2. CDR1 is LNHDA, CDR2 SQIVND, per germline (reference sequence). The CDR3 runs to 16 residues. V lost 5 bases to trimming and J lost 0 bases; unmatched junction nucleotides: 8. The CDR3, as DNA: TGTGCCAGTAGTCCCCTCGGGGGGGGCCACCAAGAGACCCAGTACTTC. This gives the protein CASSPLGGGHQETQYF.

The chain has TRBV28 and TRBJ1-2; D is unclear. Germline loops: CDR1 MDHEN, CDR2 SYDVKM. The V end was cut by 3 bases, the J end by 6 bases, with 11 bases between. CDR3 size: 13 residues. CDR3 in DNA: TGTGCCAGCAGTTTCGGGGTTTCGGATGGCTACACCTTC. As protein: CASSFGVSDGYTF.

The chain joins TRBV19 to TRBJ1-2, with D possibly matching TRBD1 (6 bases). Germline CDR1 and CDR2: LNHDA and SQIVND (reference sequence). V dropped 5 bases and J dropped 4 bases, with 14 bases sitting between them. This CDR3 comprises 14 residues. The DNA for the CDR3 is TGTGCCAGTAGTGCCAAGGCAGGGGCCTATGGCTACACCTTC. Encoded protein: CASSAKAGAYGYTF.

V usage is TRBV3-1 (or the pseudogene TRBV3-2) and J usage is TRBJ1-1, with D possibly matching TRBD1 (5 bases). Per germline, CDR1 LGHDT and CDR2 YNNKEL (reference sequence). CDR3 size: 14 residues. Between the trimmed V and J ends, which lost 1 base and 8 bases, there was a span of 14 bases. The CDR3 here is CASSQAGAEMEAFF. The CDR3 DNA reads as TGTGCCAGCAGCCAAGCTGGGGCGGAAATGGAAGCTTTCTTT.

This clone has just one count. The CDR3 region is CASRPLSGGGNEQFF. CDR3 DNA sequence: TGTGCCAGCAGGCCCCTCTCCGGCGGGGGCAATGAGCAGTTCTTC. J is TRBJ2-1 and V is TRBV6-5; 7 nucleotides agree with TRBD2. The length of the CDR3 is 15 residues. J gave up 6 bases and V 6 bases, and 11 bases lay outside the gene matches. CDR1 and CDR2 (germline): MNHEY, SVGAGI.

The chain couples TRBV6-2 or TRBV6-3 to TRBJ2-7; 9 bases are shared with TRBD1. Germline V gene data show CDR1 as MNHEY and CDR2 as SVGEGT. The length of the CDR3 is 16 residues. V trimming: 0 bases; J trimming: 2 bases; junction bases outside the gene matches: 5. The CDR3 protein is CASSYSYRDRAYEQYF. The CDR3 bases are TGTGCCAGCAGTTACTCCTACCGGGACAGGGCCTACGAGCAGTACTTC.

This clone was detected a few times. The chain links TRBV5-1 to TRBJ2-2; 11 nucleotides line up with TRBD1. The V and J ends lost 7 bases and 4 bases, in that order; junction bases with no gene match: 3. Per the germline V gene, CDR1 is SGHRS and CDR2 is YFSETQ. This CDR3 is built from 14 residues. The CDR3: CASRGTGGTGELFF. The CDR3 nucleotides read TGCGCCAGCCGAGGGACAGGGGGCACCGGGGAGCTGTTTTTT.

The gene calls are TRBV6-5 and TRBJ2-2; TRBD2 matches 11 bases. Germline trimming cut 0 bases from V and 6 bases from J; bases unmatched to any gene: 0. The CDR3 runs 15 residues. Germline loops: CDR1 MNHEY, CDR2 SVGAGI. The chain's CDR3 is CASSYSGLAAGELFF. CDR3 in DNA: TGTGCCAGCAGTTACTCGGGACTAGCGGCCGGGGAGCTGTTTTTT.

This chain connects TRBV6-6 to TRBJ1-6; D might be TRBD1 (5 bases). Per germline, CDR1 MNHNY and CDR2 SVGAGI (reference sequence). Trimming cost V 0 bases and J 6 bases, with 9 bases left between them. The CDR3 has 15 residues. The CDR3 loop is CASSYSTAPNSPLHF. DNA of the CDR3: TGTGCCAGCAGTTACTCGACAGCACCTAATTCACCCCTCCACTTT.

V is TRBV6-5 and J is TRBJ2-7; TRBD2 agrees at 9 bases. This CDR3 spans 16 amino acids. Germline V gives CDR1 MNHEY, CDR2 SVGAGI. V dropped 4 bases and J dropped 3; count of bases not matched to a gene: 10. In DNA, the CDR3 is TGTGCCAGCAGTTCCCTAGCGGGGCCCCACCTCTACGAGCAGTACTTC. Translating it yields CASSSLAGPHLYEQYF.

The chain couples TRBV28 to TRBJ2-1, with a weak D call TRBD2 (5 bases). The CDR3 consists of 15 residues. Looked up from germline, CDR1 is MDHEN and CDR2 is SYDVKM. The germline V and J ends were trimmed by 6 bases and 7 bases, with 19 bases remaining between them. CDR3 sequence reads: CASSSTSRGSNEQFF. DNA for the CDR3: TGTGCCAGCAGCTCGACCTCTCGAGGGAGTAATGAGCAGTTCTTC.

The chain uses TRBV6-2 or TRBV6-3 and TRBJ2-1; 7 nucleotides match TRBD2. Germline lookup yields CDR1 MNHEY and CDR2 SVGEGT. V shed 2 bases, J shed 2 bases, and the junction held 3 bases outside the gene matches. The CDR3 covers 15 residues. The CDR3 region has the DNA TGTGCCAGCAGTTACAATCGGGGGGCCTACAATGAGCAGTTCTTC. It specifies CASSYNRGAYNEQFF.

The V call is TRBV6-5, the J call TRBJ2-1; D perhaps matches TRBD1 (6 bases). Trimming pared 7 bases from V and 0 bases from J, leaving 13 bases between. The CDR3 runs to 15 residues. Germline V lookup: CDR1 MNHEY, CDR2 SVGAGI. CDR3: CASTPRGSSYNEQFF. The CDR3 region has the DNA TGTGCCAGCACCCCCAGGGGAAGCTCCTACAATGAGCAGTTCTTC.

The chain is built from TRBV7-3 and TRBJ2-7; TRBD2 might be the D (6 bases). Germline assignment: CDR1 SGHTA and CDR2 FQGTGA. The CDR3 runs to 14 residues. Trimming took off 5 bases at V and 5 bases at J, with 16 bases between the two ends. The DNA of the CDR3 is TGTGCCAGCAGCCCCTCGCGGGATAGCGACGAGCAGTACTTC. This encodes CASSPSRDSDEQYF.

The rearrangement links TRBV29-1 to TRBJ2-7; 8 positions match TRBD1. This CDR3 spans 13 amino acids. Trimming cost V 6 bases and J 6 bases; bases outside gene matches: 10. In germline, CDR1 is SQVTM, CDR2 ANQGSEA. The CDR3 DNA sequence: TGCAGCGTGGGTCAGGGGGCTGAGGGCGAGCAGTACTTC. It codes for CSVGQGAEGEQYF.